This passage covers 32 T cell receptor beta chains from one sample sequenced in a study of blood T cell repertoires in COVID-19. The data were produced by immunoSEQ multiplex PCR, yet TCRdb's version contains in-frame clones alone and is incomplete. The table has some 100,000 clones, about four fifths seen once; the top ten hold about 10%. Sequences were obtained from peripheral blood. The receptor set was obtained from a human donor in a cohort sampled during active COVID-19.

As DNA, the CDR3 is TGTGCCAGCAGGGGACATAATTCCTATGGCTACACCTTC. This sequence encodes CASRGHNSYGYTF. The genes are TRBV6-5 and TRBJ1-2; TRBD1 is a possible D gene (6 bases). The V and J ends lost 6 bases and 4 bases respectively, with 12 bases between them. The germline CDR1 and CDR2 sequences are MNHEY and SVGAGI. This CDR3 spans 13 amino acids.

The chain carries TRBV20-1 and TRBJ2-7, with 7 bases matching TRBD2. Germline assignment: CDR1 DFQATT and CDR2 SNEGSKA (reference sequence). The length of the CDR3 is 13 residues. Trimming at V came to 3 bases and at J to 3 bases, leaving 5 bases not matched to a gene. DNA for the CDR3: TGCAGTGCTAGTGCGGGGGTGGGCTACGAGCAGTACTTC. This gives the protein CSASAGVGYEQYF.

The chain uses TRBV11-3 and TRBJ2-7, with D tentatively TRBD2 (7 bases). Per germline, CDR1 SGHNT and CDR2 YENEEA. V lost 5 bases to trimming and J lost 3 bases, with 17 bases between them. CDR3 length: 15 amino acids. The CDR3 DNA follows: TGTGCCAGCAGCCGAATGGCAGGGGAGGGCTACGAGCAGTACTTC. Translation: CASSRMAGEGYEQYF.

The chain combines TRBV10-3 with TRBJ2-1, with TRBD2 matching over 8 bases. Per the germline V gene, CDR1 is ENHRY and CDR2 is SYGVKD. The CDR3 extends over 16 amino acids. V was pared by 0 bases and J by 9 bases, with 10 bases of the junction left unmatched. This chain's CDR3 is CAISESTSGSFSEQFF. Written as DNA, the CDR3 is TGTGCCATCAGTGAGTCGACCAGCGGGAGTTTCTCTGAGCAGTTCTTC.

CDR3 amino acids: CASSPPKDTNTGELFF. In nucleotides, the CDR3 is TGTGCCAGCTCACCGCCAAAGGACACAAACACCGGGGAGCTGTTTTTT. V gene TRBV18 combines with J gene TRBJ2-2; TRBD1 might be the D (5 bases). Germline-derived CDR1 and CDR2 are KGHSH and LQKENI. V was pared by 3 bases and J by 2 bases, with 13 bases between. CDR3 size: 16 residues.

The rearrangement uses TRBV9 and TRBJ2-3, with 8 bases identical to TRBD1. Germline-derived CDR1 and CDR2 are SGDLS and YYNGEE. This CDR3 has 14 amino acids. V was pared by 2 bases and J by 5 bases, with 4 bases of the junction left unmatched. CDR3 in amino acids: CASSVGTGGDTQYF. CDR3 nucleotides: TGTGCCAGCAGCGTTGGGACAGGTGGAGATACGCAGTATTTT.

This clone was counted a single time. The rearrangement joins TRBV13 to TRBJ2-2, with D maybe TRBD2 (5 bases). From germline, CDR1 is PRHDT and CDR2 FYEKMQ (reference sequence). This CDR3 contains 12 residues. With 5 bases removed from V and 5 bases from J, the gap between germline ends came to 6 bases. CDR3: CASSRGTGELFF. CDR3 bases: TGTGCCAGCAGCCGCGGGACCGGGGAGCTGTTTTTT.

A few counts support this clone. The rearrangement links TRBV4-1 to TRBJ2-2; 8 nucleotides match TRBD2. The length of the CDR3 is 16 residues. Germline CDR1 is MGHRA and CDR2 is YSYEKL. V trimming: 4 bases; J trimming: 3 bases; junction bases outside the gene matches: 7. For the CDR3, the DNA is TGCGCCAGCAGCCGAGTAGCGGGAAGGGACACCGGGGAGCTGTTTTTT. This encodes CASSRVAGRDTGELFF.

The chain uses TRBV15 and TRBJ1-3, with D possibly being TRBD1 (6 bases). This CDR3 has 16 residues. From germline, CDR1 is LNHNV and CDR2 YYDKDF (reference sequence). V gave up 0 bases and J gave up 5 bases, with 14 bases separating them. For the CDR3, the DNA is TGTGCCACCAGCAGAGAAGGGGGAATATTCAGAAACACCATATATTTT. Protein sequence: CATSREGGIFRNTIYF.

The chain has TRBV7-2 and TRBJ1-2; D possibly corresponds to TRBD1 (6 bases). V lost 1 base, J lost 8 bases, and 11 bases lay in between. The CDR3 extends over 13 amino acids. Germline V gives CDR1 SGHTA, CDR2 FQGNSA. The CDR3 DNA follows: TGTGCCAGCAGCTTAGTGGGGAGGGGGGGCTACACCTTC. This encodes CASSLVGRGGYTF.

This clone was recorded a few times. V and J are TRBV25-1 and TRBJ2-2; the D gene is possibly TRBD1 (7 bases). This CDR3 spans 16 amino acids. Germline CDR1 and CDR2: MGHDK and SYGVNS. Between the trimmed V and J ends, which lost 0 bases and 5 bases, there was a span of 13 bases. Written as DNA, the CDR3 is TGTGCCAGCAGTGAATATCAGGGGGGCTCTACCGGGGAGCTGTTTTTT. Its translation is CASSEYQGGSTGELFF.

V usage is TRBV6-5 and J usage is TRBJ1-4; 9 nucleotides match TRBD1. The CDR3 is 13 residues long. Trimming at V came to 6 bases and at J to 8 bases, leaving 4 bases not matched to a gene. CDR1 MNHEY and CDR2 SVGAGI come from the germline V gene. CDR3 protein: CASRGQGGEKLFF. DNA for the CDR3: TGTGCCAGCAGGGGACAGGGTGGGGAAAAACTGTTTTTT.

J is TRBJ2-3 and V is TRBV5-6; possible D gene TRBD1, 5 bases. V lost 0 bases and J lost 2, with 7 bases in between. The V gene's germline CDR1 is SGHDT and CDR2 YYEEEE. This CDR3 is built from 14 residues. This CDR3 reads CASSLGQTTDTQYF. The CDR3 DNA reads as TGTGCCAGCAGCTTGGGACAGACCACAGATACGCAGTATTTT.

The CDR3 DNA reads as TGTGCCAGCAGCTATAGCGGCCAGATCTACAATGAGCAGTTCTTC. Its translation is CASSYSGQIYNEQFF. V gene TRBV7-2 combines with J gene TRBJ2-1, with D perhaps TRBD2 (6 bases). V was clipped by 4 bases and J by 3 bases, with 13 bases between them. The CDR3 has 15 residues. From germline, CDR1 is SGHTA and CDR2 FQGNSA.

The rearrangement links TRBV6-2 or TRBV6-3 to TRBJ2-1, with 7 bases aligning to TRBD2. The CDR3 contains 17 residues. Trimming removed 0 bases from V and 4 bases from J; junction bases left unmatched: 9. The germline V gene has CDR1 MNHEY and CDR2 SVGEGT. CDR3 sequence (DNA): TGTGCCAGCAGTTACTCGATATCCAGCGGGGAGTACAATGAGCAGTTCTTC. As protein: CASSYSISSGEYNEQFF.

V gene TRBV28 combines with J gene TRBJ2-7; TRBD1 agrees at 9 bases. CDR1 and CDR2 (germline): MDHEN, SYDVKM. Trimming cost V 1 base and J 1 base; bases outside gene matches: 2. The CDR3 has 15 amino acids. The CDR3 protein is CASSLSGTGSYEQYF. The CDR3 bases are TGTGCCAGCAGTTTATCGGGGACAGGGTCCTACGAGCAGTACTTC.

This rearrangement joins TRBV10-3 to TRBJ1-1, with a tentative D call TRBD1 (5 bases). CDR1 and CDR2 from the germline V gene are ENHRY and SYGVKD. Trimming stripped 2 bases from V and 5 bases from J, with 12 bases between. CDR3 length: 14 residues. CDR3 residues: CAISEEQGRTEAFF. DNA for the CDR3: TGTGCCATCAGTGAGGAGCAGGGCAGGACTGAAGCTTTCTTT.

V is TRBV7-2 and J is TRBJ2-1; 9 positions match TRBD1. The germline gives CDR1 SGHTA, CDR2 FQGNSA. V shed 1 base and J 6 bases; nucleotides not matched to a gene: 7. This CDR3 contains 16 residues. The CDR3 nucleotides are TGTGCCAGCAGCTTAGGCCGGGACAGGGTGGCCAATGAGCAGTTCTTC. Translation gives CASSLGRDRVANEQFF.

This chain's CDR3 is CAISESIASYTDTQYF. The CDR3 region has the DNA TGTGCCATCAGTGAGTCGATCGCTAGCTACACAGATACGCAGTATTTT. J is TRBJ2-3 and V is TRBV10-3, with D possibly matching TRBD2 (5 bases). The V end lost 0 bases, the J end lost 2 bases, and 12 bases lay between the germline ends. The CDR3 spans 16 residues. The germline V gene encodes CDR1 ENHRY and CDR2 SYGVKD.

The rearrangement uses TRBV2 and TRBJ1-4, with D uncertain. V lost 4 bases and J 2 bases, leaving 11 bases between the germline ends. The CDR3 is 15 residues long. The germline V gene has CDR1 SNHLY and CDR2 FYNNEI. For the CDR3, the DNA is TGTGCCAGCAGTGTCGACGGACTCACTAATGAAAAACTGTTTTTT. It is translated as CASSVDGLTNEKLFF. Variable domain in full (rest from reference TRBV2 and TRBJ1-4): EPEVTQTPSHQVTQMGQEVILRCVPISNHLYFYWYRQILGQKVEFLVSFYNNEISEKSEIFDDQFSVERPDGSNFTLKIRSTKLEDSAMYFCASSVDGLTNEKLFFGSGTQLSVL.

The V gene is TRBV7-3, the J gene TRBJ2-3; a possible D gene is TRBD2 (5 bases). CDR3 length: 14 residues. The germline CDR1 and CDR2 sequences are SGHTA and FQGTGA. V shed 4 bases and J shed 1 base, with 9 bases lying between them. The CDR3: CASSYGVGTDTQYF. The CDR3 DNA reads TGTGCCAGCAGCTACGGGGTGGGCACAGATACGCAGTATTTT.

This sequence joins TRBV5-8 and TRBJ1-5; D possibly corresponds to TRBD1 (6 bases). Germline-derived CDR1 and CDR2 are SGHTS and YDEGEE. V lost 4 bases, J lost 9 bases, and 23 bases lay in between. The CDR3 has 16 amino acids. CDR3 region: CASSKTRQAVGGPQHF. In DNA form, the CDR3 reads TGTGCCAGCAGCAAAACACGACAGGCCGTAGGGGGGCCCCAGCATTTT.

This chain joins TRBV12-3 or TRBV12-4 and TRBJ1-6; D unclear. The CDR3 sequence is 12 residues long. V was cut by 5 bases and J by 15 bases, with 14 bases left in between. This CDR3 is CASSPLRGSLHF. As DNA, the CDR3 is TGTGCCAGCAGTCCACTACGGGGAAGCCTCCACTTT.

The genes are TRBV6-5 and TRBJ2-7, with TRBD1 as a possible D gene (5 bases). The CDR3 has 12 residues. Looked up from germline, CDR1 is MNHEY and CDR2 is SVGAGI. V was cut by 4 bases and J by 6 bases, with 10 bases left in between. The CDR3 nucleotides read TGTGCCAGCAGTTCGACAGTATCCGAGCAGTACTTC. Its protein is CASSSTVSEQYF.

This clone has only one observation. The chain combines TRBV19 with TRBJ2-7; possibly TRBD1 for D (6 bases). Germline lookup yields CDR1 LNHDA and CDR2 SQIVND (reference sequence). Trimming left V 0 bases short and J 3 bases short, with 12 bases between. CDR3 length equals 15 residues. The CDR3, as DNA: TGTGCCAGTAGTATAGAAGCACAGGGACACTACGAGCAGTACTTC. Amino acids: CASSIEAQGHYEQYF.

V is TRBV9 and J is TRBJ2-2, with D tentatively TRBD2 (6 bases). V was trimmed by 2 bases and J by 1 base, leaving 12 bases between them. The CDR3 extends over 16 amino acids. Germline assignment: CDR1 SGDLS and CDR2 YYNGEE. This CDR3 is CASSVYLAMNTGELFF. CDR3 in DNA: TGTGCCAGCAGCGTCTACCTAGCGATGAACACCGGGGAGCTGTTTTTT.

This clone was recorded only once. V gene TRBV7-2 combines with J gene TRBJ1-5; 8 nucleotides align to TRBD1. V lost 3 bases to trimming and J lost 4 bases; unmatched junction nucleotides: 2. Germline CDR1 is SGHTA and CDR2 is FQGNSA. This CDR3 has 14 amino acids. The CDR3 region is CASSFDRGNQPQHF. The CDR3 coding sequence is TGTGCCAGCAGCTTTGACAGGGGTAATCAGCCCCAGCATTTT.

The DNA of the CDR3 is TGTGCCAGTAGTAGGACTAGCGGGAGAACCGCGAATGAGCAGTTCTTC. Protein sequence: CASSRTSGRTANEQFF. The gene calls are TRBV19 and TRBJ2-1, with 13 bases fitting TRBD2. V shed 4 bases and J 7 bases; nucleotides not matched to a gene: 7. Per the germline V gene, CDR1 is LNHDA and CDR2 is SQIVND (reference sequence). This CDR3 has 16 residues. Variable domain in full (rest from reference TRBV19 and TRBJ2-1): DGGITQSPKYLFRKEGQNVTLSCEQNLNHDAMYWYRQDPGQGLRLIYYSQIVNDFQKGDIAEGYSVSREKKESFPLTVTSAQKNPTAFYLCASSRTSGRTANEQFFGPGTRLTVL.

The V call is TRBV19, the J call TRBJ2-6; D is uncertain. The germline V gene has CDR1 LNHDA and CDR2 SQIVND (reference sequence). The CDR3 is 15 amino acids. V shed 4 bases and J shed 1 base, with 8 bases lying between them. In DNA, the CDR3 is TGTGCCAGTAGTAGTGGCAGATCTGGGGCCAACGTCCTGACTTTC. Its protein product is CASSSGRSGANVLTF.

This clone was seen once. The chain uses TRBV6-1 and TRBJ2-3, with unresolved D. CDR3 length: 14 amino acids. Germline CDR1 and CDR2: MNHNS and SASEGT. Trimming removed 1 base from V and 6 bases from J, with 11 bases in between. The CDR3, as DNA: TGTGCCAGCAGTGAAGGGCAGCCCAGGGATACGCAGTATTTT. Amino acids: CASSEGQPRDTQYF.

The chain combines TRBV6-5 with TRBJ1-1, with D maybe TRBD1 (6 bases). V was shortened by 6 bases and J by 1 base, with 15 bases between the two germline ends. This CDR3 has 15 residues. CDR1 and CDR2 (germline): MNHEY, SVGAGI. CDR3 in DNA: TGTGCCAGCAGGGACACGGACAGCTCGAACACTGAAGCTTTCTTT. Protein product: CASRDTDSSNTEAFF.

V usage is TRBV27 and J usage is TRBJ1-1, with TRBD1 as a possible D gene (5 bases). The CDR3 runs 14 residues. V was pared by 1 base and J by 4 bases, with 10 bases between. Germline V CDR1 and CDR2: MNHEY, SMNVEV (reference sequence). The CDR3 coding sequence is TGTGCCAGCAGTTTATGGGGGGAGCGCACTGAAGCTTTCTTT. It specifies CASSLWGERTEAFF.